This TCR beta chain was retrieved from a study of CD8+ T cells in alopecia areata. Study-wide context: Tofacitinib therapy took 6 to 18 months; 6 months off drug came after.

Regarding the study as a whole: Tofacitinib significantly lowered scalp clonality and expanded CD8+ clones among the top 100.

Concerning this clone: Its antigen is not identified.

RNA, once extracted, was reverse transcribed into cDNA for use as the sequencing template. The protocol was immunoSEQ multiplex PCR, while the TCRdb copy is restricted to in-frame clones and leaves out a portion. Of 110,000 or so clones listed, around 54% are singletons. Noted treatment: oral pan-JAK inhibitor, 5-10 mg twice daily. Sampling of alopecia areata patients yielded lesional scalp punch biopsies as well as peripheral blood. Trimming left V 2 bases short and J 6 bases short, with 11 bases between. Germline lookup yields CDR1 GTSNPN and CDR2 SVGIG (reference sequence). This CDR3 comprises 13 residues.

The specimen was CD4+ T cells sorted from blood, collected at week 24, from a patient treated with tofacitinib. V and J are TRBV30 and TRBJ1-5, with D perhaps TRBD1 (6 bases). This clonotype originated in a human donor with alopecia areata. The CDR3 loop reads CAWSTGRPQPQHF. CDR3 nucleotide sequence: TGTGCCTGGAGTACAGGGAGGCCTCAGCCCCAGCATTTT.